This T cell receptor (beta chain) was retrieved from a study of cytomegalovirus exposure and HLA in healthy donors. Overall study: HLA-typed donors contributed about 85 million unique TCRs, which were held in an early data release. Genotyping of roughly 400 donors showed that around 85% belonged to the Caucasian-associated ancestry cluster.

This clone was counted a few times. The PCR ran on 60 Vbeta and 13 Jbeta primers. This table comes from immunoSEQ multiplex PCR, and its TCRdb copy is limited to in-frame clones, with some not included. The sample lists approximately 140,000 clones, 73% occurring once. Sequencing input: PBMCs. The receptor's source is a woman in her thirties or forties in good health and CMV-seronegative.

CDR3: CASSIPPGQGHQPQHF. The CDR3 bases are TGTGCCAGCAGCATTCCACCGGGACAGGGGCATCAGCCCCAGCATTTT. This rearrangement joins TRBV5-6 to TRBJ1-5; 10 bases fit TRBD1. Germline V lookup: CDR1 SGHDT, CDR2 YYEEEE. The V gene end was trimmed by 4 bases and the J gene end by 5 bases; junction bases not matched to a gene: 9. The CDR3 spans 16 residues.